Listed here are 16 T cell receptor beta chains from one sample, sequenced in a study of blood T cells in healthy people across ages. A second PCR of about 7 to 11 cycles used a sample-barcoded 5' primer and a J-beta primer mix. Via MiXCR, TCRdb re-called the 5' RACE reads, giving one row per CDR3 protein. The sample lists 550,000 to 600,000 distinct CDR3 sequences; approximately 25% were seen once. The sequencing sample was made of blood. The receptors were gathered from a woman in her 70s in good health.

The rearrangement links TRBV6-2 or TRBV6-3 to TRBJ2-5; 9 bases agree with TRBD2. This CDR3 spans 14 amino acids. The V gene's germline CDR1 is MNHEY and CDR2 SVGEGT. Losses at the gene ends were 6 bases for V and 2 bases for J; bases not matched to a gene: 4. This CDR3 reads CASRKTSGQETQYF. The CDR3, as DNA: TGTGCCAGCAGAAAGACTAGCGGACAAGAGACCCAGTACTTC.

This clonotype has a handful of counts. The J gene is TRBJ1-2, the V gene TRBV7-2, with 8 positions matching TRBD1. V gave up 1 base and J gave up 1 base; unmatched junction bases: 2. Germline V gives CDR1 SGHTA, CDR2 FQGNSA. The CDR3 spans 15 residues. The CDR3 DNA reads as TGTGCCAGCAGCTTAGTCGACAGGGGTAACTATGGCTACACCTTC. Translated: CASSLVDRGNYGYTF.

Only a few counts were recorded for this clonotype. The chain recombines TRBV20-1 with TRBJ1-5; maybe TRBD1 (5 bases). Trimming took off 8 bases at V and 10 bases at J, with 18 bases between the two ends. The CDR3 loop spans 12 amino acids. From germline, CDR1 is DFQATT and CDR2 SNEGSKA (reference sequence). Written as DNA, the CDR3 is TGCAGTTCCCAGACCCCGGGGCTCCCCCAGCATTTT. Its protein product is CSSQTPGLPQHF.

The V gene is TRBV12-3 or TRBV12-4, the J gene TRBJ2-5; a weak D match, TRBD2 (6 bases). The CDR3 length is 12 residues. Between the trimmed V and J ends, which lost 11 bases and 4 bases, there was a span of 14 bases. The CDR3: CAARRAGETQYF. The CDR3 DNA is TGTGCCGCCAGGAGGGCGGGAGAGACCCAGTACTTC.

The chain uses TRBV29-1 and TRBJ1-5, with D maybe TRBD1 (6 bases). V lost 4 bases and J lost 7, with 14 bases in between. The CDR3 length is 13 residues. The germline CDR1 and CDR2 sequences are SQVTM and ANQGSEA. The CDR3: CSVGGAVGQPQHF. Written as DNA, the CDR3 is TGCAGCGTTGGGGGGGCCGTCGGACAGCCCCAGCATTTT.

A few counts support this clonotype. The V call is TRBV5-1, the J call TRBJ2-3; TRBD2 matches 11 bases. With 0 bases clipped from V and 0 bases from J, the junction kept 3 bases outside the gene matches. The CDR3 has 17 residues. Germline values: CDR1 SGHRS, CDR2 YFSETQ. CDR3 residues: CASSLVLAGGSTDTQYF. As DNA, the CDR3 is TGCGCCAGCAGCTTGGTCCTAGCGGGGGGAAGCACAGATACGCAGTATTTT.

The J gene is TRBJ1-1, the V gene TRBV25-1, with a tentative D call TRBD1 (5 bases). The CDR3 loop spans 15 amino acids. Trimming cost V 1 base and J 0 bases, with 9 bases left between them. Germline lookup yields CDR1 MGHDK and CDR2 SYGVNS. The CDR3 DNA follows: TGTGCCAGCAGTGAATCGAAAGGGGTGAACACTGAAGCTTTCTTT. Protein: CASSESKGVNTEAFF.

In its sample, this clonotype was seen a few times. The chain couples TRBV20-1 to TRBJ2-5; a possible D gene is TRBD1 (5 bases). This CDR3 is built from 12 residues. Trimming removed 5 bases from V and 3 bases from J, with 10 bases in between. Germline-derived CDR1 and CDR2 are DFQATT and SNEGSKA (reference sequence). The CDR3 spells CSAFDREETQYF. The CDR3 DNA reads TGCAGTGCTTTTGACAGAGAAGAGACCCAGTACTTC.

The V gene is TRBV7-8, the J gene TRBJ2-7; 7 bases are shared with TRBD1. J was trimmed by 2 bases and V by 5 bases; bases with no gene match: 6. CDR3 length: 14 residues. Germline V gene lookup returns CDR1 SGHVS and CDR2 FQNEAQ. The CDR3 spells CASSRQGLTYEQYF. DNA for the CDR3: TGTGCCAGCAGCCGACAGGGCCTTACCTACGAGCAGTACTTC.

The table lists this clonotype with a few counts. The chain joins TRBV6-6 to TRBJ2-7; possibly TRBD2 for D (6 bases). The CDR3 runs 15 residues. CDR1 and CDR2 (germline): MNHNY, SVGAGI (reference sequence). The V end lost 4 bases, the J end lost 1 base, and 14 bases lay between the germline ends. The chain's CDR3 is CASSSQSTRSYEQYF. The CDR3 DNA is TGTGCCAGCAGTTCCCAATCGACTAGATCCTACGAGCAGTACTTC.

The chain is built from TRBV20-1 and TRBJ1-1; possible D gene TRBD1, 5 bases. The V and J ends lost 0 bases and 5 bases respectively, with 10 bases between them. The CDR3 covers 13 residues. CDR1 is DFQATT and CDR2 is SNEGSKA in the germline V gene (reference sequence). This CDR3 reads CSAREWGRTEAFF. The CDR3 DNA is TGCAGTGCTAGAGAGTGGGGCAGGACTGAAGCTTTCTTT.

This clonotype was counted only a few times. The rearrangement uses TRBV5-1 and TRBJ2-7, with no clear D. The V gene's germline CDR1 is SGHRS and CDR2 YFSETQ. The CDR3 is made up of 15 amino acids. Trimming cost V 4 bases and J 7 bases, with 21 bases left between them. CDR3 nucleotide sequence: TGCGCCAGCAGCACCCTGGCCCCCGGAAAAACAGAGCAGTACTTC. As protein: CASSTLAPGKTEQYF.

The chain joins TRBV20-1 to TRBJ2-2, with TRBD2 as a possible D gene (5 bases). V shed 0 bases and J shed 2 bases, with 13 bases lying between them. This CDR3 comprises 16 residues. Germline V CDR1 and CDR2: DFQATT, SNEGSKA (reference sequence). The CDR3 region is CSAREGGAYNTGELFF. As DNA, the CDR3 is TGCAGTGCTAGAGAAGGAGGAGCGTACAACACCGGGGAGCTGTTTTTT.

This clonotype was seen repeatedly, ten times or more. The chain joins TRBV29-1 to TRBJ1-2; no clear D. There are 11 residues in the CDR3. V lost 3 bases to trimming and J lost 8 bases, with 10 bases between them. CDR1 is SQVTM and CDR2 is ANQGSEA in the germline V gene. The CDR3 is CSVDGGSGYTF. CDR3 sequence (DNA): TGCAGCGTTGATGGAGGGAGCGGCTACACCTTC.

Here the CDR3 reads CASSFDRIYEQYF. DNA for the CDR3: TGTGCCAGCAGTTTTGACCGAATCTACGAGCAGTACTTC. The chain uses TRBV12-3 or TRBV12-4 and TRBJ2-7; D gene uncertain. The CDR3 length is 13 residues. V was cut by 3 bases and J by 3 bases, with 9 bases left in between.

The DNA of the CDR3 is TGTGCCAGCAGTTACGAGCCCGCGGGCCTACCTTCTGCAACTAATGAAAAACTGTTTTTT. Translation: CASSYEPAGLPSATNEKLFF. The rearrangement uses TRBV6-5 and TRBJ1-4; D not certain. The CDR3 is made up of 20 amino acids. CDR1 and CDR2 (germline): MNHEY, SVGAGI. The V and J ends lost 2 bases and 0 bases respectively, with 22 bases between them.